This T cell receptor beta chain was identified during a study of shared clonotypes between healthy human individuals. The run depth of the assay was deep. Produced via immunoSEQ multiplex PCR; TCRdb's table is partial and in-frame only. The table includes around 1.6 million clones, 95% to 99% detected once. Donors comprised only Caucasian adults living in Nashville, Tennessee. V lost 2 bases and J 3 bases, leaving 8 bases between the germline ends. The CDR3 sequence is 13 residues long. The germline V gene encodes CDR1 LNHDA and CDR2 SQIVND (reference sequence). J is TRBJ2-7 and V is TRBV19; D not certain. The origin of this receptor is a man younger than 40 in good health. Material for sequencing was naive CD4+ T cells sorted from blood. Subset reported: CD45RA+ positively selected. The CDR3 is CASSITENYEQYF. CDR3 sequence (DNA): TGTGCCAGTAGTATAACAGAAAACTACGAGCAGTACTTC.